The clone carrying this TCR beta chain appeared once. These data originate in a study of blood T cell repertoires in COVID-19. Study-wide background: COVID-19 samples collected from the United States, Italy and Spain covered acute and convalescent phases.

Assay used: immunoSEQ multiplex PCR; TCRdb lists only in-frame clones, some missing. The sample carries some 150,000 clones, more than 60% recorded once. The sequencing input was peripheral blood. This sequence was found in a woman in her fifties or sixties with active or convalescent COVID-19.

The CDR3 spells CASSSRLAKVTDTQYF. Here the CDR3 DNA reads TGTGCCAGCTCATCCCGACTAGCCAAGGTCACAGATACGCAGTATTTT. V is TRBV18 and J is TRBJ2-3; 7 nucleotides align to TRBD2. The ends lost 5 bases at V and 2 bases at J; junction bases unmatched: 10. In germline, CDR1 is KGHSH, CDR2 LQKENI. The CDR3 contains 16 residues.